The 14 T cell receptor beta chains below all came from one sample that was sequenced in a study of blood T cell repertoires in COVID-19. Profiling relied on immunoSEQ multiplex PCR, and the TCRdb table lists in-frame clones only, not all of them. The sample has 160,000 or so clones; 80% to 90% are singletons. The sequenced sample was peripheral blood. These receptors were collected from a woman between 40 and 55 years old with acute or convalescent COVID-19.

The CDR3 DNA reads TGCGCCAGCAGAAAGGGGGAGAGCCAAACCGGGGAGCTGTTTTTT. Its protein product is CASRKGESQTGELFF. This chain joins TRBV10-2 and TRBJ2-2; D may be TRBD1 (6 bases). V gave up 6 bases and J gave up 5 bases, with 16 bases separating them. The CDR3 extends over 15 amino acids. CDR1 and CDR2 from the germline V gene are WSHSY and SAAADI.

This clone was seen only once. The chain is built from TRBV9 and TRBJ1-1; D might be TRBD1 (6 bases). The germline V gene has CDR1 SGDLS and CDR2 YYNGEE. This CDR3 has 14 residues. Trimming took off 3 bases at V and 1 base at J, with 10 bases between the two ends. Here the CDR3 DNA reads TGTGCCAGCAGCGCAGGGGATTGGAACACTGAAGCTTTCTTT. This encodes CASSAGDWNTEAFF.

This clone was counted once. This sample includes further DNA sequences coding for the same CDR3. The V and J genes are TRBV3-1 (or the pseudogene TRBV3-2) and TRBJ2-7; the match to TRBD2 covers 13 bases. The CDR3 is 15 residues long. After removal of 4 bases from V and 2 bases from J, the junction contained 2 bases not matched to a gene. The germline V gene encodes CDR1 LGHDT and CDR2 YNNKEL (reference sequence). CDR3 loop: CASSLLAGGPYEQYF. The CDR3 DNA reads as TGTGCCAGCAGCCTACTAGCGGGGGGGCCCTACGAGCAGTACTTC.

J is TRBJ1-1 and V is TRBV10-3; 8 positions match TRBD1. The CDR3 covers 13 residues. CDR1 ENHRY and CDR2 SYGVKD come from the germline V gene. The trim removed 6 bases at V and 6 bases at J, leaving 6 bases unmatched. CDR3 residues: CAIREGQGAEAFF. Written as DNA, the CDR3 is TGTGCCATCAGGGAAGGACAGGGCGCTGAAGCTTTCTTT.

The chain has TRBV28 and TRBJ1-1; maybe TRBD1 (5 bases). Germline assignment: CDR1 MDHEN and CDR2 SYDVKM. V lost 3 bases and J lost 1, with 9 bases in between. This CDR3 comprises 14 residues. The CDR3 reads CASSFSGPNTEAFF. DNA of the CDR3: TGTGCCAGCAGTTTTTCAGGGCCGAACACTGAAGCTTTCTTT. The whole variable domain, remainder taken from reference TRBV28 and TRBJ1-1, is DVKVTQSSRYLVKRTGEKVFLECVQDMDHENMFWYRQDPGLGLRLIYFSYDVKMKEKGDIPEGYSVSREKKERFSLILESASTNQTSMYLCASSFSGPNTEAFFGQGTRLTVV.

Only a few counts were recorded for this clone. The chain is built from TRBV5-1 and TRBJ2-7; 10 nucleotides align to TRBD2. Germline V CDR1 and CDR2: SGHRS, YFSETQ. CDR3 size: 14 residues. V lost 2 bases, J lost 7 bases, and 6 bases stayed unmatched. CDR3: CASSFQREGQEQYF. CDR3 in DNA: TGCGCCAGCAGCTTCCAGCGGGAGGGCCAAGAGCAGTACTTC.

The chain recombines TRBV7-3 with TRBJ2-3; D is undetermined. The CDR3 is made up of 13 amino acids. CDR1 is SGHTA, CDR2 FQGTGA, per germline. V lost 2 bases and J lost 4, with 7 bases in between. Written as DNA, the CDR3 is TGTGCCAGCAGCTTATCCCCATCAGATACGCAGTATTTT. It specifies CASSLSPSDTQYF.

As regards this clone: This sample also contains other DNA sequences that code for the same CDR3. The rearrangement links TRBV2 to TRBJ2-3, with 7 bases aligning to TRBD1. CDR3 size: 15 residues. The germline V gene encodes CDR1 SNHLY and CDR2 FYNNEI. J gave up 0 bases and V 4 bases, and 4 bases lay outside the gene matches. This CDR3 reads CASSAGTASTDTQYF. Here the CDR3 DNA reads TGTGCCAGCAGTGCCGGGACAGCTAGCACAGATACGCAGTATTTT.

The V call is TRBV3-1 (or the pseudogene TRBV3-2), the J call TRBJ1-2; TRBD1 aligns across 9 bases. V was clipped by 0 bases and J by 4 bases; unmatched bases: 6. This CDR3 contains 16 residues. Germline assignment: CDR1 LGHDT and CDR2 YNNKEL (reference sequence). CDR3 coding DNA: TGTGCCAGCAGCCAAGAAACAATGGACAGGGGCTATGGCTACACCTTC. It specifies CASSQETMDRGYGYTF.

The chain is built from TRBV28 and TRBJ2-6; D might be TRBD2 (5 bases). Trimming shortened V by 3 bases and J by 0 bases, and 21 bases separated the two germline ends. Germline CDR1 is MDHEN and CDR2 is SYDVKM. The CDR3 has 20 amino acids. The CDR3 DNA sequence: TGTGCCAGCAGTTTGAGGGCGGACGGACTCCCTGACTCTGGGGCCAACGTCCTGACTTTC. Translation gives CASSLRADGLPDSGANVLTF.

CDR3 in amino acids: CASSQDPSGGTNYYEQYF. In DNA, the CDR3 is TGTGCCAGCAGCCAAGACCCCAGCGGGGGGACCAATTACTACGAGCAGTACTTC. The rearrangement uses TRBV3-1 (or the pseudogene TRBV3-2) and TRBJ2-7; 9 bases fit TRBD2. The CDR3 has 18 residues. Germline V CDR1 and CDR2: LGHDT, YNNKEL (reference sequence). The ends lost 0 bases at V and 3 bases at J; junction bases unmatched: 12.

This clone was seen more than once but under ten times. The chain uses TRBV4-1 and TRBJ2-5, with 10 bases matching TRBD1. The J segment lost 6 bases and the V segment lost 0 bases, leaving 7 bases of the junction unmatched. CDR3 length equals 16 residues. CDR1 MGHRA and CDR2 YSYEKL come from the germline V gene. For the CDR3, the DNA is TGCGCCAGCAGCCAAGATTGGGGGGGACAGGGGAAGACCCAGTACTTC. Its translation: CASSQDWGGQGKTQYF.

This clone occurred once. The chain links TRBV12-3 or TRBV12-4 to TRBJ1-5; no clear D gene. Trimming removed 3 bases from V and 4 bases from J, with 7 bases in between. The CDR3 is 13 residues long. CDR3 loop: CASSFESNQPQHF. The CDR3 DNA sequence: TGTGCCAGCAGTTTCGAGTCAAATCAGCCCCAGCATTTT.

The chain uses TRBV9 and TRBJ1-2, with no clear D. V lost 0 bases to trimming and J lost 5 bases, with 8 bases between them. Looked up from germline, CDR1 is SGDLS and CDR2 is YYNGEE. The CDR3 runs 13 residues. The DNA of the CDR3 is TGTGCCAGCAGCGTAGACACGGGTTATGGCTACACCTTC. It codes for CASSVDTGYGYTF. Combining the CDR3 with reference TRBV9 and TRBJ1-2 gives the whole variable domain DSGVTQTPKHLITATGQRVTLRCSPRSGDLSVYWYQQSLDQGLQFLIQYYNGEERAKGNILERFSAQQFPDLHSELNLSSLELGDSALYFCASSVDTGYGYTFGSGTRLTVV.